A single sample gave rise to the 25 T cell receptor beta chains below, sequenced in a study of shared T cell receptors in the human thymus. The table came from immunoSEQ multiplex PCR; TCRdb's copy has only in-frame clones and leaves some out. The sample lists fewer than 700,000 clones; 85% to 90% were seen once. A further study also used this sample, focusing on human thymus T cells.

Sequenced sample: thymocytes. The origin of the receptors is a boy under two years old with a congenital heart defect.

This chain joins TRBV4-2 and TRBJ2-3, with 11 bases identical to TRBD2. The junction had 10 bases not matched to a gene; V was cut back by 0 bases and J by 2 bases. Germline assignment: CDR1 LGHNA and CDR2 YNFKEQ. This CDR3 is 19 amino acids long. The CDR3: CASSQEASGRTRPTDTQYF. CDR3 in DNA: TGTGCCAGCAGCCAAGAGGCTAGCGGGAGGACCCGCCCCACAGATACGCAGTATTTT.

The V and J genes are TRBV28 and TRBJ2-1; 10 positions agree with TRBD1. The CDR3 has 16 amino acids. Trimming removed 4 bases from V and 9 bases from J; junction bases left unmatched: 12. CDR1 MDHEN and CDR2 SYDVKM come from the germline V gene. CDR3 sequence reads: CASSSARSGQGTEQFF. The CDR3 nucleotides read TGTGCCAGCAGTTCGGCCCGCTCGGGACAGGGGACTGAGCAGTTCTTC.

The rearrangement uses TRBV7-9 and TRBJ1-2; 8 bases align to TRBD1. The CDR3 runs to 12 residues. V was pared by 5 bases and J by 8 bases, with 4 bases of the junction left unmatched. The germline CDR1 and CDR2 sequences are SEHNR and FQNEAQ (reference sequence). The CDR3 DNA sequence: TGTGCCAGCAGCCCCAGGGGGCGAGGCTACACCTTC. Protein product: CASSPRGRGYTF.

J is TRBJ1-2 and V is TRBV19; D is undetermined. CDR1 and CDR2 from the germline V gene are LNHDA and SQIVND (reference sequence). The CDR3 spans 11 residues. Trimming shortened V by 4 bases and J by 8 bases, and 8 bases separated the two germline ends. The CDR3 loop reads CASSTHRGYTF. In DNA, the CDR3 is TGTGCCAGTAGTACCCATCGGGGCTACACCTTC.

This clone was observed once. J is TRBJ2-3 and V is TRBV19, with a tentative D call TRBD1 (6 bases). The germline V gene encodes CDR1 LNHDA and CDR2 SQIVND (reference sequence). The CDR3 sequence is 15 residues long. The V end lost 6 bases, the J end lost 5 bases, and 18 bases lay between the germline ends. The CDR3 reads CASSPWGQGGDTQYF. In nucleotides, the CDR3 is TGTGCCAGTAGCCCCTGGGGGCAGGGTGGAGATACGCAGTATTTT.

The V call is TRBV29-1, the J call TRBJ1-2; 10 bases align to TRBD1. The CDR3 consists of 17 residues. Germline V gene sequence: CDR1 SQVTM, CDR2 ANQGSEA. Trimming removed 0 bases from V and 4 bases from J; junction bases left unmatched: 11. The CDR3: CSVEDLGDRGRRYGYTF. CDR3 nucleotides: TGCAGCGTTGAAGATCTGGGGGACAGGGGTCGTCGCTATGGCTACACCTTC.

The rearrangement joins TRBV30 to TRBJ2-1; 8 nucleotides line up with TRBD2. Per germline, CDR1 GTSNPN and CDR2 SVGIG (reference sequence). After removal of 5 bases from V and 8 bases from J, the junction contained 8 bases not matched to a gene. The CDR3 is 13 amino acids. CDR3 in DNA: TGTGCCTGGGAGGCCCCCGGGGGGGATGAGCAGTTCTTC. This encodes CAWEAPGGDEQFF.

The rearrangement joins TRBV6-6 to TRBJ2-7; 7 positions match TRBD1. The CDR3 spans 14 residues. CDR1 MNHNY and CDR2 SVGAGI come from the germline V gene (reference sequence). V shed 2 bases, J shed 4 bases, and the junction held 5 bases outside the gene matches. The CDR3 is CASSYMDRSYEQYF. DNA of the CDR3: TGTGCCAGCAGTTACATGGACAGGAGTTACGAGCAGTACTTC.

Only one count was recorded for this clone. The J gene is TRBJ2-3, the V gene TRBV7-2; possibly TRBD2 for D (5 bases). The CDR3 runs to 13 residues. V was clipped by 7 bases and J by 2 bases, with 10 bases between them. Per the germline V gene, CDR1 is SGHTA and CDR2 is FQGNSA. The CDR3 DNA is TGTGCCAGCACCTCGGACTTCACAGATACGCAGTATTTT. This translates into CASTSDFTDTQYF.

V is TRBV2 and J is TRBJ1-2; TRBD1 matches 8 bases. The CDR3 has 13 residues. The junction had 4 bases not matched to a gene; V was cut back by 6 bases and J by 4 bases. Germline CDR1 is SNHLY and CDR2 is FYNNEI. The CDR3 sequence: CASRTGAGYGYTF. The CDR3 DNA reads TGTGCCAGCAGGACAGGGGCAGGCTATGGCTACACCTTC. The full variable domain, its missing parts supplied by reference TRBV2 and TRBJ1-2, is EPEVTQTPSHQVTQMGQEVILRCVPISNHLYFYWYRQILGQKVEFLVSFYNNEISEKSEIFDDQFSVERPDGSNFTLKIRSTKLEDSAMYFCASRTGAGYGYTFGSGTRLTVV.

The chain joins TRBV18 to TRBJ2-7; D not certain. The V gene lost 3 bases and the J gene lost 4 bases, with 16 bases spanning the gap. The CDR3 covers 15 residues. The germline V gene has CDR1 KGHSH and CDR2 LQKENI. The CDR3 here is CASSPSDSLPYEQYF. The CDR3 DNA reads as TGTGCCAGCTCACCTTCAGACTCCCTACCGTACGAGCAGTACTTC.

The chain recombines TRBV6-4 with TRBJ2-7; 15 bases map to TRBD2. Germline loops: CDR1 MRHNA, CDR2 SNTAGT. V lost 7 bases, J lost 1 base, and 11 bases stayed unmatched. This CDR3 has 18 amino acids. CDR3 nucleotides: TGTGCCAGCACACGAGGACTAGCGGGAGGGGTGCCGTCCTACGAGCAGTACTTC. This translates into CASTRGLAGGVPSYEQYF.

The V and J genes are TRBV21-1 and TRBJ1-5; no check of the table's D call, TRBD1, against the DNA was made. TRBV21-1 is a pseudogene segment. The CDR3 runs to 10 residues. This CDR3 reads CASSPGQSFF. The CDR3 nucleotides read TGTGCCAGCAGCCCCGGACAGTCTTTTTTT.

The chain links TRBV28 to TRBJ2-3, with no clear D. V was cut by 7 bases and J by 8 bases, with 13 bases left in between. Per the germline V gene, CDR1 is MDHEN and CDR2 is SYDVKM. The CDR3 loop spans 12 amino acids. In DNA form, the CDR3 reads TGTGCCAGCAACCCCGTTATCGGTACGCAGTATTTT. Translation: CASNPVIGTQYF.

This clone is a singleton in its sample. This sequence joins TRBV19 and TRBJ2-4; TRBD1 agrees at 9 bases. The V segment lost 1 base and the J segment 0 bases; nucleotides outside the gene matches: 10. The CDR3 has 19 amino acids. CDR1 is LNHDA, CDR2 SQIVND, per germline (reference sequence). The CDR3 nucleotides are TGTGCCAGTAGTATAGTTGGGACAGGGTTCCCACTAGCCAAAAACATTCAGTACTTC. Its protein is CASSIVGTGFPLAKNIQYF.

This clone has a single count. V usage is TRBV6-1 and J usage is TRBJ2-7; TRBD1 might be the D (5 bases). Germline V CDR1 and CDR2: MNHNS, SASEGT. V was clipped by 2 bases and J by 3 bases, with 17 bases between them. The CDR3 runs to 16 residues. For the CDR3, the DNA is TGTGCCAGCAGTGAATCTGCCACGGCCACAGGCTACGAGCAGTACTTC. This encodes CASSESATATGYEQYF.

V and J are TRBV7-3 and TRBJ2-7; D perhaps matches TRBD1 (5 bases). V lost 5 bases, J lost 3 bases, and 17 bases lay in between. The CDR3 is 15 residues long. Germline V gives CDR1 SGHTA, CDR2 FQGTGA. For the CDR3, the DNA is TGTGCCAGCAGCCCTGGGGCAGGGTGGGACTACGAGCAGTACTTC. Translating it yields CASSPGAGWDYEQYF.

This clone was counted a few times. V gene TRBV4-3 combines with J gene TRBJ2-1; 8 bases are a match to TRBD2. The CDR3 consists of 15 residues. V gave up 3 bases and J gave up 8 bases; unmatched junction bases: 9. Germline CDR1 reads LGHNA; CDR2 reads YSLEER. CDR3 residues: CASSHAAGGLHEQFF. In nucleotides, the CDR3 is TGCGCCAGCAGCCATGCGGCGGGGGGACTGCATGAGCAGTTCTTC.

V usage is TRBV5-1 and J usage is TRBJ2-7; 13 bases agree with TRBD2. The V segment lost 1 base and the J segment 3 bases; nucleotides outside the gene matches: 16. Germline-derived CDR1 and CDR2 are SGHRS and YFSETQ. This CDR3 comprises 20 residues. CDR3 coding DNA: TGCGCCAGCAGCTTGTCGATAGGACTAGCGGGAGTAGGGGAACACTACGAGCAGTACTTC. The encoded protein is CASSLSIGLAGVGEHYEQYF.

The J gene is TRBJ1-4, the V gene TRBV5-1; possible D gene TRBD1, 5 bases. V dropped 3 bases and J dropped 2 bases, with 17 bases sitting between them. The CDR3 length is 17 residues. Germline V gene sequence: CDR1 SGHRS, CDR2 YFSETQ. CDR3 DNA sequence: TGCGCCAGCAGCTCCTTCAAAAGGGAGGGGACTAATGAAAAACTGTTTTTT. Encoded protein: CASSSFKREGTNEKLFF.

The CDR3 sequence is CASRRTGREQYF. The CDR3 coding sequence is TGTGCCAGCAGACGGACAGGGAGGGAGCAGTACTTC. The V and J genes are TRBV6-6 and TRBJ2-7; 8 bases match TRBD1. The trim removed 6 bases at V and 7 bases at J, leaving 5 bases unmatched. The germline V gene has CDR1 MNHNY and CDR2 SVGAGI (reference sequence). There are 12 residues in the CDR3.

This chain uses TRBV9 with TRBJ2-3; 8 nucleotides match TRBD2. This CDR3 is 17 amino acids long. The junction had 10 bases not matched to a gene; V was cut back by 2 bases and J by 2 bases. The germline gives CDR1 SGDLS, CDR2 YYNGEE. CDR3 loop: CASSVLAGPRVTDTQYF. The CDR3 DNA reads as TGTGCCAGCAGCGTGTTAGCGGGGCCACGCGTCACAGATACGCAGTATTTT.

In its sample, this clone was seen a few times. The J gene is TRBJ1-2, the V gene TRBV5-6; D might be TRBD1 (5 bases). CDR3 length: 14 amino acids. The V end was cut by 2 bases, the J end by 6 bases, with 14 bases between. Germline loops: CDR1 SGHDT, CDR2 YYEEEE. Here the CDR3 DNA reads TGTGCCAGCAGCTTATCGAAGGGGCAAGATGGCTACACCTTC. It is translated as CASSLSKGQDGYTF.

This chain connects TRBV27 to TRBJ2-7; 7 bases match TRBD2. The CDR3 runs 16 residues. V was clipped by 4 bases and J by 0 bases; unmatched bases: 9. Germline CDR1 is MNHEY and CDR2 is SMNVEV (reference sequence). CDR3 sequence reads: CASSSPPGGSSYEQYF. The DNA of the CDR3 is TGTGCCAGCAGTTCACCCCCGGGCGGGAGCTCCTACGAGCAGTACTTC.

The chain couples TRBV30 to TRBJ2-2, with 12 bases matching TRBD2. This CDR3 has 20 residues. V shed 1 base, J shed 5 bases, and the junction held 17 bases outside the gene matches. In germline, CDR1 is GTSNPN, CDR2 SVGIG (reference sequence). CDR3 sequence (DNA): TGTGCCTGGAGTGGGACAGGCTTCGGGACTAGCGGGTGCAATACCGGGGAGCTGTTTTTT. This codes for CAWSGTGFGTSGCNTGELFF. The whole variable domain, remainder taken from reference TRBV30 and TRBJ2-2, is SQTIHQWPATLVQPVGSPLSLECTVEGTSNPNLYWYRQAAGRGLQLLFYSVGIGQISSEVPQNLSASRPQDRQFILSSKKLLLSDSGFYLCAWSGTGFGTSGCNTGELFFGEGSRLTVL.